The 25 T cell receptor beta chains reported below all come from one sample, sequenced in a study of spatial heterogeneity in lung cancer. TCRdb recomputed calls from the 5' RACE reads with MiXCR, one row per CDR3 protein. The table includes some 100,000 distinct CDR3 sequences, approximately 12% detected once. The sample's time point: sample taken at primary tumor resection. This material consisted of PBMCs, taken at surgery. These receptors all come from a male donor with early-stage non-small cell lung cancer.

The CDR3 loop reads CSASRLYGYTF. DNA for the CDR3: TGCAGTGCTAGCAGGCTCTATGGCTACACCTTC. This chain links TRBV20-1 with TRBJ1-2; unclear D gene. V was clipped by 3 bases and J by 4 bases, with 6 bases between them. Germline CDR1 and CDR2: DFQATT and SNEGSKA (reference sequence). This CDR3 has 11 amino acids.

The sample holds a few counts of this clonotype. The J gene is TRBJ2-3, the V gene TRBV4-2; D uncertain. Trimming shortened V by 1 base and J by 5 bases, and 22 bases separated the two germline ends. CDR1 and CDR2 (germline): LGHNA, YNFKEQ. The CDR3 totals 18 residues. The CDR3 DNA is TGTGCCAGCAGCCAAGTAGTTTCTGGCCCCAGAACGGGAGATACGCAGTATTTT. Amino acid sequence: CASSQVVSGPRTGDTQYF.

This clonotype showed up just a few times. The genes are TRBV3-1 and TRBJ2-1; no definite D call. Germline V gene lookup returns CDR1 LGHDT and CDR2 YNNKEL (reference sequence). CDR3 length: 11 amino acids. Trimming removed 0 bases at V and 9 bases at J, with 3 bases between. CDR3 protein: CASSQEGEQFF. The CDR3 bases are TGTGCCAGCAGCCAAGAGGGTGAGCAGTTCTTC.

This clonotype was detected a few times. The V and J genes are TRBV5-6 and TRBJ1-6, with TRBD1 matching 11 bases. Germline V CDR1 and CDR2: SGHDT, YYEEEE. This CDR3 spans 18 amino acids. The J segment lost 0 bases and the V segment lost 1 base, leaving 3 bases of the junction unmatched. CDR3 protein: CASSLWDRGSSYNSPLHF. As DNA, the CDR3 is TGTGCCAGCAGCTTGTGGGACAGGGGGAGCTCCTATAATTCACCCCTCCACTTT. Combining the CDR3 with reference TRBV5-6 and TRBJ1-6 gives the whole variable domain DAGVTQSPTHLIKTRGQQVTLRCSPKSGHDTVSWYQQALGQGPQFIFQYYEEEERQRGNFPDRFSGHQFPNYSSELNVNALLLGDSALYLCASSLWDRGSSYNSPLHFGNGTRLTVT.

This clonotype was picked up many times. The chain recombines TRBV14 with TRBJ2-3, with no clear D. V was trimmed by 2 bases and J by 0 bases, leaving 9 bases between them. CDR3 length equals 15 residues. The germline gives CDR1 SGHDN, CDR2 FVKESK. The CDR3 sequence is CASSQSRHSTDTQYF. In nucleotides, the CDR3 is TGTGCCAGCAGCCAATCGCGGCATAGCACAGATACGCAGTATTTT.

V usage is TRBV27 and J usage is TRBJ1-5, with a possible D match to TRBD1 (6 bases). The CDR3 consists of 15 residues. V lost 5 bases, J lost 3 bases, and 14 bases lay in between. The germline V gene has CDR1 MNHEY and CDR2 SMNVEV (reference sequence). The CDR3 bases are TGTGCCAGCAGTCCCCCCCGGGACACCAATCAGCCCCAGCATTTT. Encoded protein: CASSPPRDTNQPQHF.

This clonotype has just a few counts. DNA of the CDR3: TGTGCCAGCAGTTACCCGGACCGGGACAGGGTCCAGTTCTTC. Residues: CASSYPDRDRVQFF. The chain links TRBV6-2 or TRBV6-3 to TRBJ2-1, with TRBD1 matching 9 bases. The CDR3 loop spans 14 amino acids. The V and J ends lost 2 bases and 13 bases, in that order; junction bases with no gene match: 9. The V gene's germline CDR1 is MNHEY and CDR2 SVGEGT.

This clonotype was counted between two and nine times. The chain has TRBV7-9 and TRBJ1-6; weak D call: TRBD1 (5 bases). V dropped 4 bases and J dropped 13 bases, with 17 bases sitting between them. The V gene's germline CDR1 is SEHNR and CDR2 FQNEAQ (reference sequence). The CDR3 is made up of 14 amino acids. CDR3 loop: CASSSGTVSLPLHF. The CDR3 coding sequence is TGTGCCAGCAGCTCCGGGACCGTTTCTTTGCCCCTCCACTTT.

This clonotype appeared a few times. J is TRBJ2-3 and V is TRBV12-3 or TRBV12-4; D is ambiguous. The CDR3 covers 12 residues. The V end was cut by 4 bases, the J end by 2 bases, with 4 bases between. CDR3 sequence (DNA): TGTGCCAGCAGTTACCTCACAGATACGCAGTATTTT. Translating gives CASSYLTDTQYF.

This clonotype was detected ten times or more. The chain is built from TRBV5-6 and TRBJ1-5; D gene ambiguous. The germline V gene has CDR1 SGHDT and CDR2 YYEEEE. V was cut by 0 bases and J by 1 base, with 17 bases left in between. There are 18 residues in the CDR3. CDR3 loop: CASSLGGLGQGSNQPQHF. CDR3 coding DNA: TGTGCCAGCAGCTTGGGAGGGCTCGGTCAAGGGAGCAATCAGCCCCAGCATTTT.

CDR3 loop: CASSLTGLAGRRWDEQFF. The CDR3 bases are TGTGCCAGCAGTTTAACCGGACTAGCGGGGCGGAGATGGGATGAGCAGTTCTTC. The rearrangement joins TRBV27 to TRBJ2-1; 12 bases are a match to TRBD2. The CDR3 covers 18 residues. Germline assignment: CDR1 MNHEY and CDR2 SMNVEV (reference sequence). The junction had 13 bases not matched to a gene; V was cut back by 2 bases and J by 8 bases.

The chain has TRBV29-1 and TRBJ2-7, with 9 positions matching TRBD2. V lost 4 bases, J lost 2 bases, and 3 bases stayed unmatched. CDR1 and CDR2 (germline): SQVTM, ANQGSEA. This CDR3 has 13 residues. CDR3: CSVGLAGTYEQYF. The CDR3 coding sequence is TGCAGCGTTGGGCTAGCGGGAACCTACGAGCAGTACTTC.

This clonotype came up a few times. The gene calls are TRBV10-3 and TRBJ2-1; D ambiguous. The CDR3 is made up of 12 amino acids. Trimming left V 10 bases short and J 1 base short, with 8 bases between. Per germline, CDR1 ENHRY and CDR2 SYGVKD. The CDR3 DNA is TGTGCCACGCGCCAGTCCTACAATGAGCAGTTCTTC. It yields the protein CATRQSYNEQFF.

There are many counts of this clonotype. The chain recombines TRBV9 with TRBJ2-2, with 8 nucleotides matching TRBD1. The CDR3 loop spans 17 amino acids. Germline lookup yields CDR1 SGDLS and CDR2 YYNGEE. The trim removed 4 bases at V and 5 bases at J, leaving 13 bases unmatched. The CDR3, as DNA: TGTGCCAGCAGCCCCATCCGGGACAGGATGGTTACCGGGGAGCTGTTTTTT. Its translation is CASSPIRDRMVTGELFF.

This clonotype has a count of ten or more. This chain joins TRBV10-3 and TRBJ2-1, with 7 bases matching TRBD2. This CDR3 comprises 14 residues. J lost 3 bases, V lost 8 bases, and 7 bases had no gene match. CDR1 and CDR2 (germline): ENHRY, SYGVKD. The CDR3 DNA reads TGTGCCATCGGCGGGCTAGCGGACTACAATGAGCAGTTCTTC. Translating it yields CAIGGLADYNEQFF.

In this sample, this clonotype turned up a few times. The chain links TRBV20-1 to TRBJ2-2; D ambiguous. Looked up from germline, CDR1 is DFQATT and CDR2 is SNEGSKA (reference sequence). V was clipped by 2 bases and J by 7 bases, with 8 bases between them. The CDR3 has 12 amino acids. CDR3: CSARHPGGELFF. CDR3 sequence (DNA): TGCAGTGCTAGACACCCGGGCGGGGAGCTGTTTTTT.

This clonotype was seen many times. V is TRBV7-9 and J is TRBJ2-1; D may correspond to TRBD1 or TRBD2 (6 bases each). Germline-derived CDR1 and CDR2 are SEHNR and FQNEAQ (reference sequence). CDR3 size: 14 residues. The V gene lost 5 bases and the J gene lost 8 bases, with 16 bases spanning the gap. The CDR3 DNA reads TGTGCCAGCAGCCCGACCGGGGGCCGAGATGAGCAGTTCTTC. It encodes CASSPTGGRDEQFF. Complete variable domain (other parts from reference TRBV7-9 and TRBJ2-1): DTGVSQNPRHKITKRGQNVTFRCDPISEHNRLYWYRQTLGQGPEFLTYFQNEAQLEKSRLLSDRFSAERPKGSFSTLEIQRTEQGDSAMYLCASSPTGGRDEQFFGPGTRLTVL.

This clonotype was counted only a few times. The chain joins TRBV20-1 to TRBJ1-5; perhaps TRBD1 as D (5 bases). Trimming stripped 2 bases from V and 2 bases from J, with 10 bases between. There are 14 residues in the CDR3. CDR1 and CDR2 (germline): DFQATT, SNEGSKA (reference sequence). CDR3 protein: CSARSRVGNQPQHF. The DNA for the CDR3 is TGCAGTGCTAGATCCAGGGTGGGCAATCAGCCCCAGCATTTT.

This clonotype was found a few times. This chain connects TRBV24-1 to TRBJ2-3, with D unresolved. Trimming cost V 7 bases and J 2 bases, with 9 bases left between them. The CDR3 spans 13 residues. Germline CDR1 and CDR2: KGHDR and SFDVKD. For the CDR3, the DNA is TGTGCCACCAGACAGACAAACACAGATACGCAGTATTTT. Translation: CATRQTNTDTQYF.

This clonotype was seen a few times. The J gene is TRBJ2-3, the V gene TRBV5-8, with TRBD1 identical over 7 bases. The CDR3 runs 15 residues. After removal of 4 bases from V and 2 bases from J, the junction contained 7 bases not matched to a gene. CDR1 SGHTS and CDR2 YDEGEE come from the germline V gene. The CDR3: CASSIGGQSTDTQYF. Written as DNA, the CDR3 is TGTGCCAGCAGCATAGGGGGACAGTCCACAGATACGCAGTATTTT.

This clonotype has only a few counts. The chain combines TRBV20-1 with TRBJ1-2, with 9 bases fitting TRBD1. V trimming: 2 bases; J trimming: 7 bases; junction bases outside the gene matches: 8. The CDR3 has 14 residues. Germline V CDR1 and CDR2: DFQATT, SNEGSKA (reference sequence). The CDR3: CSARYGQGLVGYTF. The CDR3 DNA is TGCAGTGCTAGATATGGACAGGGGCTTGTTGGCTACACCTTC.

V usage is TRBV2 and J usage is TRBJ1-2; no clear D gene. The germline V and J ends were trimmed by 4 bases and 5 bases, with 8 bases remaining between them. The germline V gene has CDR1 SNHLY and CDR2 FYNNEI. The CDR3 contains 12 residues. CDR3 in DNA: TGTGCCAGCAGTGGCGGGGTTTATGGCTACACCTTC. This gives the protein CASSGGVYGYTF.

This clonotype appeared a few times. The chain links TRBV20-1 to TRBJ2-1, with 12 bases identical to TRBD2. CDR3 size: 13 residues. Per germline, CDR1 DFQATT and CDR2 SNEGSKA (reference sequence). J gave up 8 bases and V 6 bases, and 5 bases lay outside the gene matches. CDR3 nucleotide sequence: TGCAGTGCCCCGACTAGCGGGAGTTATGAGCAGTTCTTC. This codes for CSAPTSGSYEQFF.

This chain connects TRBV6-4 to TRBJ1-2, with 9 bases fitting TRBD1. V gave up 6 bases and J gave up 6 bases; unmatched junction bases: 8. Germline CDR1 reads MRHNA; CDR2 reads SNTAGT. CDR3 size: 14 residues. The CDR3 nucleotides read TGTGCCAGCAGCCCCGGGACAGGGAGAGATGGCTACACCTTC. Its protein is CASSPGTGRDGYTF.

V and J are TRBV12-3 or TRBV12-4 and TRBJ2-3; D gene uncertain. V dropped 1 base and J dropped 0 bases, with 8 bases sitting between them. The CDR3 is 15 amino acids. Here the CDR3 reads CASSLVSSSTDTQYF. In nucleotides, the CDR3 is TGTGCCAGCAGTTTAGTCTCTTCTAGCACAGATACGCAGTATTTT.